This is a list of T cell receptor beta chains from one sample in a study of T cell responses to AZD1222 COVID-19 vaccine. The data were produced by immunoSEQ multiplex PCR, yet TCRdb's version contains in-frame clones alone and is incomplete. The data hold about 89,000 clones, with over 80% observed a single time. The specimen was peripheral blood, collected 28 days after the second AZD1222 dose. The receptors were sampled from an adult who received the AZD1222 COVID-19 vaccine. Each CDR3 is given with its conserved first and last residue. A D gene is named only where the DNA matches it firmly. Expanded clones get a size class; other rows say once, few or many, or leave the size out.

d_gene	v_gene	abundance	j_gene	CDR3nt	CDR3aa
NA	TRBV7-8	NA	TRBJ2-5	TGTGCCAGCAGCCAAGAGACACCCAGAGACGCAGAGACCCAGTACTTC	CASSQETPRDAETQYF
TRBD1	TRBV28	NA	TRBJ2-1	TGTGCCAGCAGTGGGGACAGGGAATACAATGAGCAGTTCTTC	CASSGDREYNEQFF
NA	TRBV9	NA	TRBJ1-1	TGTGCCAGCAGCCCCTGGGGTAACACTGAAGCTTTCTTT	CASSPWGNTEAFF
TRBD2	TRBV11-3	NA	TRBJ2-1	TGTGCCAGCAGCTTTGCTGTCGCGGGAGGCTACAATGAGCAGTTCTTC	CASSFAVAGGYNEQFF
TRBD1	TRBV4-2	NA	TRBJ2-1	TGTGCCAGCAGCAAGAGGGACAGGGGCTGGAATGAGCAGTTCTTC	CASSKRDRGWNEQFF
TRBD1	TRBV2	NA	TRBJ2-1	TGTGCCAGCAGTGGACCGGGACAGGGGGAGGATGAGCAGTTCTTC	CASSGPGQGEDEQFF
NA	TRBV7-8	NA	TRBJ1-5	TGTGCCAGCAGCGACCTGGCACATCAGCCCCAGCATTTT	CASSDLAHQPQHF
TRBD2	TRBV11-2	NA	TRBJ2-2	TGTGCCAGCAGCTGGGGACTAGGGCGATCGAACACCGGGGAGCTGTTTTTT	CASSWGLGRSNTGELFF
TRBD2	TRBV7-3	once	TRBJ2-1	TGTGCCAGCAGCTTAACGGGGACCCCTAGCGGGGGGCTACCCTCCACCTACAATGAGCAGTTCTTC	CASSLTGTPSGGLPSTYNEQFF
TRBD2	TRBV25-1	NA	TRBJ2-2	TGTGCCAGCAGTGAATGGCGGGGGGGACTAGCTGGCGGGGAGCTGTTTTTT	CASSEWRGGLAGGELFF
NA	TRBV29-1	NA	TRBJ1-5	TGCAGCGTTGAAGACAGGGGAAATCAGCCCCAGCATTTT	CSVEDRGNQPQHF
NA	TRBV18	NA	TRBJ1-6	TGTGCCAGCGGCCCCACAATTCCCAATTCACCCCTCCACTTT	CASGPTIPNSPLHF
TRBD1	TRBV18	NA	TRBJ2-2	TGTGCCAGCTCACCTCCTGGGACAGGTGCCACCGGGGAGCTGTTTTTT	CASSPPGTGATGELFF
NA	TRBV28	NA	TRBJ1-5	TGTGCCAGCAGCCCGTCCCCGGGGAGGCCCCAGCATTTT	CASSPSPGRPQHF
NA	TRBV28	NA	TRBJ2-2	TGTGCCAGCAGAGAGGGAAACACCGGGGAGCTGTTTTTT	CASREGNTGELFF
NA	TRBV9	NA	TRBJ2-5	TGTGCCAGCAGCGTAATCGGGGGAGTCGGCGAGACCCAGTACTTC	CASSVIGGVGETQYF
TRBD1	TRBV6-5	once	TRBJ1-1	TGTGCCAGCAGAAGACAGGGGGCTGGGGCTGAAGCTTTCTTT	CASRRQGAGAEAFF
NA	TRBV9	NA	TRBJ2-7	TGTGCCAGCAGCGTAGCAGAAAACTACGAGCAGTACTTC	CASSVAENYEQYF
NA	TRBV14	NA	TRBJ1-4	TGTGCCAGCAGCCGCGGCTTCGCTGAAAAACTGTTTTTT	CASSRGFAEKLFF
TRBD2	TRBV5-1	NA	TRBJ2-1	TGCGCCAGCAGCCCCGGGACTAGCGGGAATGAGCAGTTCTTC	CASSPGTSGNEQFF
NA	TRBV20-1	NA	TRBJ2-1	TGCAGTGCTAGAGGGGGGACAAGGCAGTTCTTC	CSARGGTRQFF
NA	TRBV4-2	NA	TRBJ2-6	TGTGCCAGCAGCGGGGGCGCTGGGGCCAACGTCCTGACTTTC	CASSGGAGANVLTF
TRBD2	TRBV5-1	NA	TRBJ2-3	TGCGCCAGCAGGGGGACTAGCGGGAGGGCCGTTGGTGCCACAGATACGCAGTATTTT	CASRGTSGRAVGATDTQYF
TRBD2	TRBV3-1/TRBV3-2	NA	TRBJ2-5	TGTGCCAGCAGCCAAGGTTGGGTGCTAGCGGGGTACCAAGAGACCCAGTACTTC	CASSQGWVLAGYQETQYF
NA	TRBV24-1	NA	TRBJ1-4	TGTGCCACCGGTACAGGGTCCCGCCAGTTGGTAGAACTGTTTTTT	CATGTGSRQLVELFF
TRBD2	TRBV4-2	NA	TRBJ2-3	TGTGCCAGCAGCCAAGTTTCCGGGACTACCTTAGATACGCAGTATTTT	CASSQVSGTTLDTQYF
NA	TRBV27	NA	TRBJ1-1	TGTGCCTCCCGAGGTCGGATGAACACTGAAGCTTTCTTT	CASRGRMNTEAFF
NA	TRBV2	NA	TRBJ2-7	TGTGCCAGCAGTGAAGGTCAGACAATAGACGAGCAGTACTTC	CASSEGQTIDEQYF
NA	TRBV27	NA	TRBJ1-1	TGTGCCAGCAGTTCCTTAACTTACCGGGACAAAAACACTGAAGCTTTCTTT	CASSSLTYRDKNTEAFF
TRBD2	TRBV5-1	NA	TRBJ2-7	TGCGCCAGCAGCTCGACTAGCGGGAGGGCCAATGGCTACGAGCAGTACTTC	CASSSTSGRANGYEQYF
NA	TRBV7-9	NA	TRBJ1-2	TGTGCCAGCAGCCAGACGGGTTATGGCTACACCTTC	CASSQTGYGYTF
NA	TRBV2	NA	TRBJ1-5	TGTGCCAGCAGGAGAGACAGAGTAGGTAGCAATCAGCCCCAGCATTTT	CASRRDRVGSNQPQHF
TRBD1	TRBV14	NA	TRBJ2-3	TGTGCCAGCAGCCAAGATCTAGGACAGGGTTGGGCAGATACGCAGTATTTT	CASSQDLGQGWADTQYF
NA	TRBV7-6	once	TRBJ1-3	TGTGCCAGCAGCTTAGTGGAACCCCGGAGCTCTGGAAACACCATATATTTT	CASSLVEPRSSGNTIYF
NA	TRBV10-3	NA	TRBJ2-3	TGTGCCATCAGTGAACCAGGGCTGGGTTCCACAGATACGCAGTATTTT	CAISEPGLGSTDTQYF
NA	TRBV5-6	NA	TRBJ1-5	TGTGCCAGCAGCTTCAGGACCTATAGCAATCAGCCCCAGCATTTT	CASSFRTYSNQPQHF
TRBD2	TRBV6-5	NA	TRBJ2-5	TGTGCCAGCAAGGCGGGAGGGGCAGAAGAGACCCAGTACTTC	CASKAGGAEETQYF
NA	TRBV30	NA	TRBJ1-5	TGTGCCTGGGGGTCCAAGGGCAATCAGCCCCAGCATTTT	CAWGSKGNQPQHF
TRBD1	TRBV19	NA	TRBJ1-4	TGTGCCAGTAGTATGACTTCGGACAGGGCCCTTAATGAAAAACTGTTTTTT	CASSMTSDRALNEKLFF
TRBD1	TRBV28	NA	TRBJ2-1	TGTGCCAGCAGCCCTCGGGCAGGGGGTGAGCAGTTCTTC	CASSPRAGGEQFF
NA	TRBV12-3/TRBV12-4	NA	TRBJ1-1	TGTGCCAGCATACGACAGGCGGGGACTGAAGCTTTCTTT	CASIRQAGTEAFF
NA	TRBV13	NA	TRBJ1-1	TGTGCCAGCAGCTTAGATGTTATGAACACTGAAGCTTTCTTT	CASSLDVMNTEAFF
TRBD1	TRBV30	NA	TRBJ1-1	TGTGCCTGGAGTCGCCGCTCGGGACAGATGAACACTGAAGCTTTCTTT	CAWSRRSGQMNTEAFF
NA	TRBV6-2/TRBV6-3	NA	TRBJ2-2	TGTGCCAGCAGTTACTCGAGGCAGGGGCCCACCGGGGAGCTGTTTTTT	CASSYSRQGPTGELFF
NA	TRBV24-1	NA	TRBJ2-3	TGTGCCACCAGCCGGCGGGTAAAAGATACGCAGTATTTT	CATSRRVKDTQYF
NA	TRBV7-2	NA	TRBJ2-2	TGTGCCAGCAGCTCTGTCGGAGCGGGCACCGGGGAGCTGTTTTTT	CASSSVGAGTGELFF
TRBD1	TRBV2	NA	TRBJ1-2	TGTGCCAGCAGTTCCCCGGGACAGGGGGGTGGCTACACCTTC	CASSSPGQGGGYTF
NA	TRBV9	NA	TRBJ1-4	TGTGCCAGCAGCGCCCAGGCAGGGTTAGAGGAAAAACTGTTTTTT	CASSAQAGLEEKLFF
NA	TRBV7-9	NA	TRBJ1-3	TGTGCCAGCAGCCCCGACAGCGCTGGAAACACCATATATTTT	CASSPDSAGNTIYF
TRBD2	TRBV5-4	NA	TRBJ2-3	TGTGCCAGCAGCCAGGGACTAGCGGGAGCGGGGGCAGATACGCAGTATTTT	CASSQGLAGAGADTQYF
TRBD2	TRBV6-4	NA	TRBJ2-1	TGTGCCAGCAGTAGGACTAGCGGGGACTACAATGAGCAGTTCTTC	CASSRTSGDYNEQFF
TRBD1	TRBV28	NA	TRBJ1-6	TGTGCCGGACAGGGCTCTCAGTCACCCCTCCACTTT	CAGQGSQSPLHF
TRBD2	TRBV30	NA	TRBJ2-5	TGTGCCTGGAGTCGACTAGCGGACCAAGAGACCCAGTACTTC	CAWSRLADQETQYF